This T cell receptor (beta chain) was observed in a study of identical twins. The study's findings and limits: Twin-shared out-of-frame alpha sequences showed excess low generation probability. Models predicted less out-of-frame TCR alpha sharing in monozygotic twins than was found.

All donors were healthy, and all were Caucasian. Germline assignment: CDR1 SQVTM and CDR2 ANQGSEA. There are 8 residues in the CDR3. There are a few counts of this clonotype. The antigen is not known. Germline and junction disagree at one end, which may indicate a read error. A template switching step contributed a universal primer site, while unique molecular identifiers were present in the cDNA. TCRdb re-derived calls from the 5' RACE reads in MiXCR, one entry per CDR3 protein. The table lists under 800,000 distinct CDR3 sequences, about 20% of them singletons, with about 4.5% in the top ten. The same data also contributed to another study, on T cells expressing NK-cell markers.

The genes are TRBV29-1 and TRBJ1-2; no definite D call. This sequence was found in a woman between 18 and 30 years old in good health. Sequencing was carried out using PBMCs. The CDR3 loop is CSAVGYAF. The CDR3 DNA reads TGCAGCGCTGTGGGGTACGCCTTC.